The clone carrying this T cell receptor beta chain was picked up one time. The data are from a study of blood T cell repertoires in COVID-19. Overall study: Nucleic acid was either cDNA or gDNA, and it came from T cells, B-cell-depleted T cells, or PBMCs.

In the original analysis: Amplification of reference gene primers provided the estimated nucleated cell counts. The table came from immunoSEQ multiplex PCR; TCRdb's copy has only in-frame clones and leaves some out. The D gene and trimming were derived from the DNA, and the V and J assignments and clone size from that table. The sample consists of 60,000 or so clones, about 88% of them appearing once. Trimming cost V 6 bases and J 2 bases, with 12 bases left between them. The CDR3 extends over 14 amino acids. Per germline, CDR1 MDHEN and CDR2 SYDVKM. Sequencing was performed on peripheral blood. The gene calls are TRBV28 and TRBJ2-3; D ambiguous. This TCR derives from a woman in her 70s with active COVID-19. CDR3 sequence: CASSWQRPTDTQYF. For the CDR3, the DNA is TGTGCCAGCAGCTGGCAGAGGCCCACAGATACGCAGTATTTT.